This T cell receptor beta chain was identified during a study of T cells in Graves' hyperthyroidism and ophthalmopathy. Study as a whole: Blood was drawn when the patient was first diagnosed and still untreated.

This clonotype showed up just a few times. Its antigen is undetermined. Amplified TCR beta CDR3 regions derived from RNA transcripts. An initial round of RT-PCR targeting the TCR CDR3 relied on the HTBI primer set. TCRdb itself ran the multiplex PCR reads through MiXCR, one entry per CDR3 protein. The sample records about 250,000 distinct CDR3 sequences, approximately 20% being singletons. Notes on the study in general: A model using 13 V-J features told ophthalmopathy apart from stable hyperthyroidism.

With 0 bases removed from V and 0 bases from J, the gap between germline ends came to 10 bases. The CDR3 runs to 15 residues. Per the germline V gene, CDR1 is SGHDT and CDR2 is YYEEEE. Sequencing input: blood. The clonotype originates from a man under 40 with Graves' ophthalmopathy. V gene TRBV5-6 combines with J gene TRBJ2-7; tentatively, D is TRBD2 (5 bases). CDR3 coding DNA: TGTGCCAGCAGCTTGGAAAGCGGTTCCTCCTACGAGCAGTACTTC. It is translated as CASSLESGSSYEQYF. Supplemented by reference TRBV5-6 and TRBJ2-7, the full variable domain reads DAGVTQSPTHLIKTRGQQVTLRCSPKSGHDTVSWYQQALGQGPQFIFQYYEEEERQRGNFPDRFSGHQFPNYSSELNVNALLLGDSALYLCASSLESGSSYEQYFGPGTRLTVT.